Presented here are 21 T cell receptor beta chains from one specimen sequenced in a study of T-cell memory formation after mild COVID-19. TCRdb re-derived calls from the 5' RACE reads in MiXCR, one entry per CDR3 protein. The data hold more than 75,000 distinct CDR3 sequences, with around 27% observed a single time. Input material: PBMCs or a T cell subset sorted from them (not recorded which). The receptor set was obtained from a man between 18 and 35 years old who had mild COVID-19 (a few samples of this study predate the infection). Cell type and time point are not known.

The rearrangement uses TRBV12-3 or TRBV12-4 and TRBJ2-3; tentative D call: TRBD1 (6 bases). Trimming removed 6 bases at V and 1 base at J, with 11 bases between. The CDR3 has 14 residues. The CDR3: CASREQGGTDTQYF. In DNA, the CDR3 is TGTGCCAGCAGGGAACAGGGCGGCACAGATACGCAGTATTTT.

The chain recombines TRBV4-3 with TRBJ2-2; D perhaps matches TRBD2 (5 bases). CDR3 length: 16 amino acids. The ends were cut back, 0 bases at V and 3 bases at J, with 11 bases in the middle. Germline V gives CDR1 LGHNA, CDR2 YSLEER. CDR3 residues: CASSQDTRGYTGELFF. The CDR3, as DNA: TGCGCCAGCAGCCAAGACACCCGGGGATACACCGGGGAGCTGTTTTTT.

This clonotype was detected a few times. The chain uses TRBV7-8 and TRBJ2-2; tentatively, D is TRBD1 (6 bases). The CDR3 has 14 amino acids. Deletions cut 5 bases from V and 4 bases from J, with 11 bases between. The germline V gene has CDR1 SGHVS and CDR2 FQNEAQ. The CDR3 sequence: CASSPGQITGELFF. In DNA form, the CDR3 reads TGTGCCAGCAGCCCCGGACAGATCACCGGGGAGCTGTTTTTT.

This clonotype was detected a few times. V and J are TRBV7-9 and TRBJ1-1; tentatively, D is TRBD1 (6 bases). This CDR3 is 14 amino acids long. The germline CDR1 and CDR2 sequences are SEHNR and FQNEAQ (reference sequence). The V end was cut by 8 bases, the J end by 1 base, with 14 bases between. The CDR3 spells CASFYGGANTEAFF. CDR3 in DNA: TGTGCCAGCTTCTACGGGGGGGCGAACACTGAAGCTTTCTTT.

The chain employs TRBV29-1 and TRBJ2-5, with 9 bases identical to TRBD1. Trimming removed 3 bases from V and 2 bases from J; junction bases left unmatched: 4. CDR1 and CDR2 from the germline V gene are SQVTM and ANQGSEA. The CDR3 sequence is 14 residues long. The CDR3 region is CSVEPGQGQETQYF. CDR3 coding DNA: TGCAGCGTTGAGCCGGGACAGGGACAAGAGACCCAGTACTTC.

This clonotype was picked up a small number of times. The chain recombines TRBV5-6 with TRBJ2-7, with 8 bases lining up with TRBD1. Germline CDR1 SGHDT, CDR2 YYEEEE. J was trimmed by 6 bases and V by 1 base; bases with no gene match: 6. The CDR3 sequence is 14 residues long. The CDR3 DNA reads as TGTGCCAGCAGCTTGCCCAGGGGGCGACGCGAGCAGTACGTC. Translation: CASSLPRGRREQYV.

This rearrangement joins TRBV5-4 to TRBJ2-2; D is unresolved. Germline V lookup: CDR1 SGHNT, CDR2 YYREEE (reference sequence). Trimming left V 0 bases short and J 1 base short, with 4 bases between. CDR3 length equals 14 residues. CDR3 amino acids: CASSLEVNTGELFF. The CDR3 DNA reads as TGTGCCAGCAGCTTGGAAGTGAACACCGGGGAGCTGTTTTTT.

The chain uses TRBV11-2 and TRBJ2-3, with D maybe TRBD2 (6 bases). Trimming took off 5 bases at V and 5 bases at J, with 14 bases between the two ends. CDR1 is SGHAT and CDR2 is FQNNGV in the germline V gene. CDR3 size: 14 residues. The CDR3 nucleotides read TGTGCCAGCAGCATGCCCCGGGAGCGAGATACGCAGTATTTT. It is translated as CASSMPRERDTQYF.

This clonotype was found a few times. The rearrangement joins TRBV19 to TRBJ2-2; TRBD2 might be the D (6 bases). The CDR3 sequence is 15 residues long. Between the trimmed V and J ends, which lost 3 bases and 5 bases, there was a span of 13 bases. Germline CDR1 and CDR2: LNHDA and SQIVND (reference sequence). The CDR3 DNA sequence: TGTGCCAGTAGTATCGGAGGGTGGAATACCGGGGAGCTGTTTTTT. It is translated as CASSIGGWNTGELFF.

V is TRBV7-9 and J is TRBJ2-1, with a possible D match to TRBD2 (6 bases). CDR3 length equals 15 residues. V dropped 5 bases and J dropped 8 bases, with 19 bases sitting between them. Looked up from germline, CDR1 is SEHNR and CDR2 is FQNEAQ (reference sequence). The CDR3 DNA is TGTGCCAGCAGCGTCCGGGGAGGAAGAGGCTATGAGCAGTTCTTC. Translation gives CASSVRGGRGYEQFF.

This sequence joins TRBV6-6 and TRBJ2-3; TRBD2 matches 8 bases. V shed 2 bases and J 3 bases; nucleotides not matched to a gene: 31. Per germline, CDR1 MNHNY and CDR2 SVGAGI (reference sequence). This CDR3 contains 24 residues. The CDR3: CASSYPLQQGTKVLAGAGTDTQYF. The DNA of the CDR3 is TGTGCCAGCAGTTACCCCCTACAACAGGGAACGAAAGTGCTAGCGGGTGCGGGGACAGATACGCAGTATTTT.

V and J are TRBV4-1 and TRBJ1-6; the match to TRBD1 covers 8 bases. The CDR3 extends over 16 amino acids. The germline V gene encodes CDR1 MGHRA and CDR2 YSYEKL. Trimming removed 6 bases from V and 7 bases from J; junction bases left unmatched: 11. The CDR3 spells CASSRTTGVRNSPLHF. The CDR3 DNA is TGCGCCAGCAGTCGGACGACAGGGGTCCGGAATTCACCCCTCCACTTT.

The V gene is TRBV2, the J gene TRBJ1-5, with D tentatively TRBD1 (6 bases). Trimming pared 3 bases from V and 5 bases from J, leaving 11 bases between. The CDR3 is 14 residues long. Germline CDR1 SNHLY, CDR2 FYNNEI. The CDR3 bases are TGTGCCAGCAGTGATGGGCAGGGGCATCAGCCCCAGCATTTT. Residues: CASSDGQGHQPQHF.

The chain links TRBV10-3 to TRBJ1-1; D possibly corresponds to TRBD1 (5 bases). Trimming left V 8 bases short and J 0 bases short, with 16 bases between. Germline V gene sequence: CDR1 ENHRY, CDR2 SYGVKD. CDR3 length equals 15 residues. Here the CDR3 reads CAIGVEAGMNTEAFF. The CDR3 DNA follows: TGTGCCATCGGGGTAGAAGCAGGGATGAACACTGAAGCTTTCTTT.

This sequence joins TRBV20-1 and TRBJ2-7; D gene ambiguous. The CDR3 runs 16 residues. Looked up from germline, CDR1 is DFQATT and CDR2 is SNEGSKA (reference sequence). V was shortened by 3 bases and J by 0 bases, with 18 bases between the two germline ends. In nucleotides, the CDR3 is TGCAGTGCTAGCCCCCTGGGCTCTTCGTCCTCCTACGAGCAGTACTTC. It translates to CSASPLGSSSSYEQYF.

The chain joins TRBV29-1 to TRBJ1-1; a possible D gene is TRBD1 (5 bases). Trimming stripped 4 bases from V and 3 bases from J, with 15 bases between. This CDR3 is 14 amino acids long. CDR1 and CDR2 (germline): SQVTM, ANQGSEA. The CDR3 DNA is TGCAGCGTTGTGGGGGGAAGGGGCTACACTGAAGCTTTCTTT. Protein product: CSVVGGRGYTEAFF.

This clonotype came up once. The chain recombines TRBV11-1 with TRBJ1-2; 9 bases are shared with TRBD1. The CDR3 covers 13 residues. Losses at the gene ends were 3 bases for V and 8 bases for J; bases not matched to a gene: 4. The germline gives CDR1 SGHAT, CDR2 FQDESV (reference sequence). The DNA for the CDR3 is TGTGCCAGCAGCTTGGGACAGGGCGTGGGCTACACCTTC. It yields the protein CASSLGQGVGYTF.

With regard to this clonotype: A junction end diverges from the germline sequence, so it may reflect a read error. V is TRBV6-5 and J is TRBJ1-5, with D perhaps TRBD1 (5 bases). The CDR3 is 16 amino acids. Germline CDR1 is MNHEY and CDR2 is SVGAGI. The CDR3 spells CAISYGTPGMGQPQHF. CDR3 coding DNA: TGTGCCATCAGTTACGGGACCCCCGGGATGGGACAGCCCCAGCATTTT.

The CDR3 DNA sequence: TGCAGTGCTAGAGATTTTCTCAGGGATGACTATGGCTACACCTTC. Amino acids: CSARDFLRDDYGYTF. The rearrangement joins TRBV20-1 to TRBJ1-2, with D possibly being TRBD1 (5 bases). Germline V CDR1 and CDR2: DFQATT, SNEGSKA (reference sequence). V lost 0 bases, J lost 3 bases, and 14 bases lay in between. The CDR3 is made up of 15 amino acids.

This clonotype occurred a few times. The J gene is TRBJ2-1, the V gene TRBV15, with D possibly matching TRBD2 (6 bases). Germline CDR1 reads LNHNV; CDR2 reads YYDKDF (reference sequence). Trimming shortened V by 1 base and J by 5 bases, and 12 bases separated the two germline ends. The CDR3 extends over 15 amino acids. In DNA form, the CDR3 reads TGTGCCACCAGCAGAGGAACGGGGGTGAACAATGAGCAGTTCTTC. Residues: CATSRGTGVNNEQFF.

This clonotype was counted between two and nine times. The rearrangement uses TRBV7-2 and TRBJ1-5; D is uncertain. This CDR3 region has 14 residues. Trimming removed 1 base from V and 7 bases from J, with 11 bases in between. Germline V gene lookup returns CDR1 SGHTA and CDR2 FQGNSA. The CDR3 sequence is CASSLVGKRQPQHF. CDR3 nucleotide sequence: TGTGCCAGCAGCTTAGTGGGTAAGAGGCAGCCCCAGCATTTT.